Presented here are 9 T cell receptor beta chains from one specimen sequenced in a study of human versus mouse CDR3 diversity and MHC coevolution. Only in-frame clones appear in the TCRdb table, and some are missing; sequencing was by immunoSEQ multiplex PCR. This sample has about 81,000 clones; about 94% occur once, and the top ten carry more than 1.1%. Sequences were obtained from naive CD4+ T cells from blood. Subset reported: CD45RO-negative CD62L-positive naive CD4 T cells. These receptors were obtained from a person aged 30-69 years in good health.

The J gene is TRBJ1-1, the V gene TRBV7-3; D is possibly TRBD1 (6 bases). This CDR3 is built from 12 residues. CDR1 is SGHTA, CDR2 FQGTGA, per germline. Between the trimmed V and J ends, which lost 6 bases and 7 bases, there was a span of 12 bases. CDR3 residues: CASSGQYSEAFF. CDR3 DNA sequence: TGTGCCAGCAGTGGACAGTACAGTGAAGCTTTCTTT.

The V and J genes are TRBV5-4 and TRBJ2-1, with D possibly matching TRBD1 (6 bases). Germline CDR1 is SGHNT and CDR2 is YYREEE (reference sequence). V gave up 4 bases and J gave up 3 bases, with 17 bases separating them. The CDR3 spans 16 residues. CDR3: CASSRRSRGRYNEQFF. The CDR3 bases are TGTGCCAGCAGCAGACGAAGCAGGGGCCGCTACAATGAGCAGTTCTTC.

This chain joins TRBV5-4 and TRBJ2-7; 9 nucleotides agree with TRBD1. The germline gives CDR1 SGHNT, CDR2 YYREEE (reference sequence). V shed 4 bases, J shed 4 bases, and the junction held 12 bases outside the gene matches. The CDR3 is 16 amino acids. This chain's CDR3 is CASSPDPRTGVYEQYF. The CDR3 DNA sequence: TGTGCCAGCAGCCCGGATCCGAGGACAGGGGTGTACGAGCAGTACTTC.

The rearrangement uses TRBV2 and TRBJ1-3, with 9 bases that match TRBD1. With V trimmed by 6 bases and J by 3 bases, 3 bases remained unmatched. The CDR3 is 14 amino acids. Germline V gene lookup returns CDR1 SNHLY and CDR2 FYNNEI. CDR3 protein: CASRDRGGGNTIYF. The CDR3, as DNA: TGTGCCAGCAGGGACAGGGGAGGTGGAAACACCATATATTTT.

V and J are TRBV18 and TRBJ1-2; D is ambiguous. CDR1 KGHSH and CDR2 LQKENI come from the germline V gene. This CDR3 contains 14 residues. Trimming removed 3 bases at V and 2 bases at J, with 10 bases between. CDR3 coding DNA: TGTGCCAGCTCACCGTCGGTCGCGAACTATGGCTACACCTTC. It yields the protein CASSPSVANYGYTF.

J is TRBJ2-1 and V is TRBV18; 8 nucleotides match TRBD2. Losses at the gene ends were 3 bases for V and 2 bases for J; bases not matched to a gene: 6. This CDR3 contains 16 residues. Germline V gene lookup returns CDR1 KGHSH and CDR2 LQKENI. This CDR3 is CASSPQAGEAYNEQFF. CDR3 sequence (DNA): TGTGCCAGCTCACCCCAAGCGGGGGAGGCCTACAATGAGCAGTTCTTC.

The J gene is TRBJ1-2, the V gene TRBV18; D unresolved. CDR3 length: 15 residues. Germline CDR1 and CDR2: KGHSH and LQKENI. Deletions cut 2 bases from V and 4 bases from J, with 14 bases between. CDR3 nucleotides: TGTGCCAGCTCACCAGCGGACTCCGGGAGCTATGGCTACACCTTC. This sequence encodes CASSPADSGSYGYTF.

The chain combines TRBV18 with TRBJ2-7; D is unresolved. Germline V gene data show CDR1 as KGHSH and CDR2 as LQKENI. The V and J ends lost 0 bases and 2 bases respectively, with 8 bases between them. The CDR3 loop spans 14 amino acids. The chain's CDR3 is CASSPPKSPYEQYF. The CDR3 DNA reads TGTGCCAGCTCACCACCTAAATCTCCCTACGAGCAGTACTTC. Complete variable domain (other parts from reference TRBV18 and TRBJ2-7): NAGVMQNPRHLVRRRGQEARLRCSPMKGHSHVYWYRQLPEEGLKFMVYLQKENIIDESGMPKERFSAEFPKEGPSILRIQQVVRGDSAAYFCASSPPKSPYEQYFGPGTRLTVT.

The chain has TRBV6-1 and TRBJ2-1, with 12 bases identical to TRBD2. This CDR3 comprises 15 residues. Losses at the gene ends were 5 bases for V and 7 bases for J; bases not matched to a gene: 6. CDR1 is MNHNS and CDR2 is SASEGT in the germline V gene. The CDR3 is CASSPASGGVNEQFF. The CDR3 DNA reads TGTGCCAGCAGTCCCGCTAGCGGGGGGGTTAATGAGCAGTTCTTC.